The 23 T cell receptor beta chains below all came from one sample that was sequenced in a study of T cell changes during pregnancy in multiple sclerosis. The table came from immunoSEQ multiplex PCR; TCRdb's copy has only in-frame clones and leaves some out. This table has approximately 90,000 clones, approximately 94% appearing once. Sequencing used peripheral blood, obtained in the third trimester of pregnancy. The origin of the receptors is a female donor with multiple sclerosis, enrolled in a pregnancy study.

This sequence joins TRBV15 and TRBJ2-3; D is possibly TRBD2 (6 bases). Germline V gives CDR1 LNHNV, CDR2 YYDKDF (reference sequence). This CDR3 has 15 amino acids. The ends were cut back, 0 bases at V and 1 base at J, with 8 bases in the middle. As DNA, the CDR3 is TGTGCCACCAGCAGAGAGGCTAGCGGCACAGATACGCAGTATTTT. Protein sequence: CATSREASGTDTQYF.

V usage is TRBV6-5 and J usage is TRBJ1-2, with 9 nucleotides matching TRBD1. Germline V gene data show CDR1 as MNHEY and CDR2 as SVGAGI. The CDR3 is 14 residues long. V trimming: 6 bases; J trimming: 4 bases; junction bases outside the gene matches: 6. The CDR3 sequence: CASSPDRGLYGYTF. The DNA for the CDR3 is TGTGCCAGCAGCCCGGACAGGGGACTCTATGGCTACACCTTC.

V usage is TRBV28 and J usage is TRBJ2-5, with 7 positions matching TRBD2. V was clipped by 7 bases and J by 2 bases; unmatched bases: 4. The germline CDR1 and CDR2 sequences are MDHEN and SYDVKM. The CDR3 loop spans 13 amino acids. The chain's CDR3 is CASKASGQETQYF. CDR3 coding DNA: TGTGCCAGCAAGGCTAGCGGACAAGAGACCCAGTACTTC.

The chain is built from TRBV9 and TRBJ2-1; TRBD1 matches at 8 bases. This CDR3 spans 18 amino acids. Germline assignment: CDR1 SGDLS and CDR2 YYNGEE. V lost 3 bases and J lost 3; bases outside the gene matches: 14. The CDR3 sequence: CASSAGQGSLSLYNEQFF. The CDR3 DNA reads TGTGCCAGCAGCGCTGGACAGGGATCCTTATCCCTCTACAATGAGCAGTTCTTC.

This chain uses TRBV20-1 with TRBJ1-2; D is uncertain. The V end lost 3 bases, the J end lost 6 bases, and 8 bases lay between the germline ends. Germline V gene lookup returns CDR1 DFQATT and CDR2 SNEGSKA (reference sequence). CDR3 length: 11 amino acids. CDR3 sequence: CSARGGNGYTF. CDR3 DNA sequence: TGCAGTGCTAGGGGAGGGAATGGCTACACCTTC.

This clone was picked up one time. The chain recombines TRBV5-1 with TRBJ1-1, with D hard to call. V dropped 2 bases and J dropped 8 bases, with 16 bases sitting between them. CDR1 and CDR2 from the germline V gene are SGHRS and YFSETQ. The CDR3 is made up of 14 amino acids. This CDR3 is CASSFPLIDGEAFF. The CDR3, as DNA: TGCGCCAGCAGCTTCCCCCTCATAGACGGGGAAGCTTTCTTT.

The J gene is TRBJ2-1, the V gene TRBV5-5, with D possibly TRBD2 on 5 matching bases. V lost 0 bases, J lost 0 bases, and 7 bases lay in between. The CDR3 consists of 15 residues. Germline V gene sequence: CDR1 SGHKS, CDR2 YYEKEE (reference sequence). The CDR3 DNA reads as TGTGCCAGCAGCTTGGGACTAAGCTCCTACAATGAGCAGTTCTTC. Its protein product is CASSLGLSSYNEQFF.

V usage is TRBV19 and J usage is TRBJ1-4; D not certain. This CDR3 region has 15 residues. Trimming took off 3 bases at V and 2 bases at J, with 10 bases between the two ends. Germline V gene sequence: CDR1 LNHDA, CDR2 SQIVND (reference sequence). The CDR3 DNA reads TGTGCCAGTAGTATCCCGGGAGCGACTAATGAAAAACTGTTTTTT. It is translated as CASSIPGATNEKLFF.

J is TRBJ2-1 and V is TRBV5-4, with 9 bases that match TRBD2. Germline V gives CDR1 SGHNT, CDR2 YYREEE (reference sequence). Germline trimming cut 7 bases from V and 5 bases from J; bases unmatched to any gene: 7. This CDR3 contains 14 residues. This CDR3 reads CASAREGANNEQFF. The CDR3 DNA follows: TGTGCCAGCGCGCGGGAGGGGGCGAACAATGAGCAGTTCTTC.

DNA for the CDR3: TGTGCCAGCAGTGAAAATTCGCGGACAGGTGAAGCTTTCTTT. Protein sequence: CASSENSRTGEAFF. The chain recombines TRBV2 with TRBJ1-1; the match to TRBD1 covers 7 bases. This CDR3 comprises 14 residues. Trimming took 2 bases from V and 7 from J; bases not matched to a gene: 7. Germline CDR1 SNHLY, CDR2 FYNNEI.

CDR3: CASSIVLGNTIYF. CDR3 bases: TGTGCCAGTAGTATAGTTCTCGGAAACACCATATATTTT. The chain combines TRBV19 with TRBJ1-3; D is uncertain. The CDR3 totals 13 residues. In germline, CDR1 is LNHDA, CDR2 SQIVND (reference sequence). The V end was cut by 1 base, the J end by 4 bases, with 5 bases between.

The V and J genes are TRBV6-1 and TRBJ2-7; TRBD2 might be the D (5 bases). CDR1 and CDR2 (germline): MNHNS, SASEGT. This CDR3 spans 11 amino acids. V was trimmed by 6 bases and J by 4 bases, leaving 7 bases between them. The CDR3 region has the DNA TGTGCCAGCAGGGAGGTTTACGAGCAGTACTTC. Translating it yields CASREVYEQYF.

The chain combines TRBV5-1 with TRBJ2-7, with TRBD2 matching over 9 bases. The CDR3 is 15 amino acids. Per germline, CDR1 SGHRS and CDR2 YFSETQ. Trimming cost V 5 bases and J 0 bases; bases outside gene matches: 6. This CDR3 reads CASRRTSASSYEQYF. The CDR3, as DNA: TGCGCCAGCAGGAGGACTAGCGCCAGCTCCTACGAGCAGTACTTC.

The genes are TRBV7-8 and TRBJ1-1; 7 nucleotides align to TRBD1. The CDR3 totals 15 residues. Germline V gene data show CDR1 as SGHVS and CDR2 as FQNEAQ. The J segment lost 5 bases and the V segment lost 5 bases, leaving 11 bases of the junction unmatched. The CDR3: CASSMGAGQITEAFF. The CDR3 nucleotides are TGTGCCAGCAGCATGGGGGCGGGACAGATAACTGAAGCTTTCTTT.

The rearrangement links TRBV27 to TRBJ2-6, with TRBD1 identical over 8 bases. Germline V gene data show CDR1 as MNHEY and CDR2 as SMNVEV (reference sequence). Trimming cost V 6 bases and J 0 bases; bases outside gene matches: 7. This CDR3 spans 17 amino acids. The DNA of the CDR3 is TGTGCCAGCAGCCACAGGGGGTCGAGCTCTGGGGCCAACGTCCTGACTTTC. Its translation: CASSHRGSSSGANVLTF.

DNA of the CDR3: TGTGCCAGTTTCGGCACCGGGGAGCTGTTTTTT. Encoded protein: CASFGTGELFF. The V and J genes are TRBV28 and TRBJ2-2, with D hard to call. From germline, CDR1 is MDHEN and CDR2 SYDVKM. The V end was cut by 9 bases, the J end by 4 bases, with 6 bases between. The CDR3 runs 11 residues.

CDR3 bases: TGTGCCAGCAGCTTGGGACTAGCGGGATCAGATACGCAGTATTTT. It yields the protein CASSLGLAGSDTQYF. V is TRBV7-3 and J is TRBJ2-3; 13 bases map to TRBD2. Germline trimming cut 3 bases from V and 4 bases from J; bases unmatched to any gene: 1. Germline assignment: CDR1 SGHTA and CDR2 FQGTGA. This CDR3 region has 15 residues.

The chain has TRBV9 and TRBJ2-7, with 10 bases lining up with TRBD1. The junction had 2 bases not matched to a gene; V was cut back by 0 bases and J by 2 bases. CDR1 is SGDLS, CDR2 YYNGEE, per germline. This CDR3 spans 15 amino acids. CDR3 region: CASSVGGQGAYEQYF. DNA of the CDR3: TGTGCCAGCAGCGTAGGCGGACAGGGGGCCTACGAGCAGTACTTC.

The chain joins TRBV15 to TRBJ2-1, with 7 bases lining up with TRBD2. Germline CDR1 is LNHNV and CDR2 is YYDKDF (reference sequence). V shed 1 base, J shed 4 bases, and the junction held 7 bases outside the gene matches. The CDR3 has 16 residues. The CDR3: CATSRVRAGLYNEQFF. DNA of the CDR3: TGTGCCACCAGCAGAGTGAGAGCGGGACTGTACAATGAGCAGTTCTTC.

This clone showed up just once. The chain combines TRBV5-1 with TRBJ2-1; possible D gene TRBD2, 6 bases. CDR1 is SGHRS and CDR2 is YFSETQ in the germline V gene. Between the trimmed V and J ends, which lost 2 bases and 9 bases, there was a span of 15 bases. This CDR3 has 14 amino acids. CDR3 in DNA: TGCGCCAGCAGCTTCCAGACTAGTTCAGTTGAGCAGTTCTTC. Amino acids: CASSFQTSSVEQFF.

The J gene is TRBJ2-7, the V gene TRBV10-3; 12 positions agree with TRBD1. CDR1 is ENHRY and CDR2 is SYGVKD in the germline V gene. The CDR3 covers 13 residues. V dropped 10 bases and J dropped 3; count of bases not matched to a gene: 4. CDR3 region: CATGQGANYEQYF. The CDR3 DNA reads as TGTGCCACGGGACAGGGGGCTAACTACGAGCAGTACTTC.

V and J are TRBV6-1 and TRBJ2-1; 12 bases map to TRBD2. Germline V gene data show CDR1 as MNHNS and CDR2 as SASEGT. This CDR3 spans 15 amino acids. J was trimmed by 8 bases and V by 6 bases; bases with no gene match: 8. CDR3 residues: CASSALAGGPDEQFF. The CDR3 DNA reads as TGTGCCAGCAGCGCCCTAGCGGGAGGGCCGGATGAGCAGTTCTTC.

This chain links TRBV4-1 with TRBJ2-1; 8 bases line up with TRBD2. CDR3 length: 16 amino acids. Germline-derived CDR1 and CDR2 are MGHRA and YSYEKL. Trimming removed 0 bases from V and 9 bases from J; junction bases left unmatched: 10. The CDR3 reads CASSQDGTRWGAEQFF. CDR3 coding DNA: TGCGCCAGCAGCCAAGATGGGACTAGGTGGGGAGCTGAGCAGTTCTTC.